These 9 T cell receptor beta chains came from one sample sequenced in a study of Graves' ophthalmopathy and Graves' hyperthyroidism. Beta-chain TCR CDR3 regions were amplified from RNA transcripts. RT-PCR with HTBI primers came first, then second-round multiplex PCR. TCRdb reprocessed the multiplex PCR reads with MiXCR, giving one entry per CDR3 protein. The data contain some 390,000 distinct CDR3 sequences, about a sixth of them seen just once; the ten biggest clones take up about 1.6%. Source material: peripheral blood. These receptors originate from a woman between 18 and 29 years old with Graves' ophthalmopathy.

This clonotype showed up many times. V usage is TRBV25-1 and J usage is TRBJ2-5, with TRBD1 matching 8 bases. The length of the CDR3 is 17 residues. The ends lost 3 bases at V and 5 bases at J; junction bases unmatched: 14. Germline values: CDR1 MGHDK, CDR2 SYGVNS. The CDR3: CASSDASVTGEGETQYF. The CDR3 nucleotides read TGTGCCAGCAGTGACGCTTCCGTGACAGGGGAAGGGGAGACCCAGTACTTC. The whole variable domain, filled in from reference TRBV25-1 and TRBJ2-5, reads EADIYQTPRYLVIGTGKKITLECSQTMGHDKMYWYQQDPGMELHLIHYSYGVNSTEKGDLSSESTVSRIRTEHFPLTLESARPSHTSQYLCASSDASVTGEGETQYFGPGTRLLVL.

This clonotype was seen many times. The chain employs TRBV19 and TRBJ1-5; TRBD1 matches at 8 bases. CDR1 LNHDA and CDR2 SQIVND come from the germline V gene (reference sequence). The CDR3 consists of 17 residues. The V gene end was trimmed by 9 bases and the J gene end by 0 bases; junction bases not matched to a gene: 13. CDR3 loop: CARYPDRAPYSNQPQHF. Written as DNA, the CDR3 is TGTGCCAGGTACCCGGACAGGGCCCCATATAGCAATCAGCCCCAGCATTTT.

This clonotype has a count of ten or more. The J gene is TRBJ1-1, the V gene TRBV12-3 or TRBV12-4, with a possible D match to TRBD1 (5 bases). The CDR3 totals 15 residues. The germline V and J ends were trimmed by 5 bases and 2 bases, with 15 bases remaining between them. CDR3 sequence reads: CASSRGGHINTEAFF. CDR3 DNA sequence: TGTGCCAGCAGTAGAGGAGGACATATCAACACTGAAGCTTTCTTT.

In this sample, this clonotype turned up many times. The chain carries TRBV10-2 and TRBJ2-7; perhaps TRBD1 as D (6 bases). Germline CDR1 reads WSHSY; CDR2 reads SAAADI. V shed 5 bases and J shed 3 bases, with 14 bases lying between them. This CDR3 has 14 residues. The CDR3 sequence is CASSPSYRDYEQYF. The CDR3 region has the DNA TGCGCCAGCAGTCCTAGTTACAGGGACTACGAGCAGTACTTC.

Many counts were recorded for this clonotype. The chain combines TRBV15 with TRBJ1-5, with 10 bases fitting TRBD1. The germline V gene has CDR1 LNHNV and CDR2 YYDKDF (reference sequence). With V trimmed by 5 bases and J by 4 bases, 14 bases remained unmatched. The length of the CDR3 is 18 residues. The CDR3 loop reads CATSGKGTGALRNQPQHF. The CDR3 region has the DNA TGTGCCACCAGCGGCAAAGGGACAGGGGCGTTAAGGAATCAGCCCCAGCATTTT.

This clonotype was detected many times. The CDR3 DNA reads TGTGCCAGTAGTATTTCGGGACTAGCGGACCCGACCCGCGAGCAGTACTTC. Its translation: CASSISGLADPTREQYF. This chain uses TRBV19 with TRBJ2-7, with TRBD2 identical over 11 bases. This CDR3 contains 17 residues. The germline V gene has CDR1 LNHDA and CDR2 SQIVND (reference sequence). With V trimmed by 3 bases and J by 6 bases, 13 bases remained unmatched.

This clonotype came up a few times. This chain connects TRBV6-2 or TRBV6-3 to TRBJ2-7, with D maybe TRBD2 (6 bases). The CDR3 runs 12 residues. V lost 6 bases and J lost 7, with 13 bases in between. Germline assignment: CDR1 MNHEY and CDR2 SVGEGT. CDR3 loop: CASRTIADEQYF. For the CDR3, the DNA is TGTGCCAGCAGAACAATAGCGGATGAGCAGTACTTC.

Ten or more counts support this clonotype. J is TRBJ2-7 and V is TRBV24-1, with D perhaps TRBD1 (5 bases). Looked up from germline, CDR1 is KGHDR and CDR2 is SFDVKD. V was pared by 0 bases and J by 7 bases, with 9 bases between. This CDR3 is built from 13 residues. CDR3 bases: TGTGCCACCAGTGATTTGCGACAGCCTGAGCAGTACTTC. Its protein product is CATSDLRQPEQYF.

The sample holds many counts of this clonotype. The gene calls are TRBV19 and TRBJ1-1; D is unclear. Trimming took off 6 bases at V and 3 bases at J, with 14 bases between the two ends. From germline, CDR1 is LNHDA and CDR2 SQIVND (reference sequence). The length of the CDR3 is 14 residues. The CDR3 loop is CASRSQWEDTEAFF. DNA for the CDR3: TGTGCCAGTAGGAGTCAGTGGGAGGACACTGAAGCTTTCTTT.